A single sample gave rise to the 5 T cell receptor beta chains below, sequenced in a study of T cells after yellow fever vaccination. TCRdb reanalysed the 5' RACE reads using MiXCR and keeps one entry per CDR3 protein. This sample has around 550,000 distinct CDR3 sequences, with about 19% found just once. The sequences come from PBMCs, collected 15 days after the yellow fever booster vaccination. These receptors all stem from a man younger than 45 who received the YFV17D yellow fever vaccine.

The V call is TRBV28, the J call TRBJ2-7, with TRBD2 matching over 10 bases. Looked up from germline, CDR1 is MDHEN and CDR2 is SYDVKM. Unmatched junction bases numbered 16, after V lost 5 bases and J lost 6 bases. The CDR3 runs 17 residues. The CDR3 reads CASSPWGASGTSAEQYF. CDR3 nucleotides: TGTGCCAGCAGTCCCTGGGGGGCCTCCGGGACTAGCGCCGAGCAGTACTTC.

This clonotype was seen only a few times. The CDR3 loop reads CASSFRTTYYEQYF. The CDR3 DNA is TGTGCCAGCAGCTTCCGAACAACTTACTACGAGCAGTACTTC. The chain combines TRBV7-2 with TRBJ2-7; no clear D gene. Trimming removed 3 bases from V and 3 bases from J, with 12 bases in between. The germline CDR1 and CDR2 sequences are SGHTA and FQGNSA. This CDR3 spans 14 amino acids.

A few counts support this clonotype. The chain employs TRBV10-3 and TRBJ2-5; the D gene is possibly TRBD1 (5 bases). Germline CDR1 and CDR2: ENHRY and SYGVKD. Trimming pared 3 bases from V and 7 bases from J, leaving 21 bases between. The CDR3 is 16 residues long. CDR3 protein: CAISDSQQTAVGTQYF. Here the CDR3 DNA reads TGTGCCATCAGTGATTCTCAACAGACAGCCGTTGGGACCCAGTACTTC.

This clonotype has only a few counts. The rearrangement uses TRBV5-8 and TRBJ2-2, with D uncertain. V lost 2 bases and J 5 bases, leaving 4 bases between the germline ends. Germline lookup yields CDR1 SGHTS and CDR2 YDEGEE. The CDR3 length is 12 residues. CDR3 region: CASSFTTGELFF. CDR3 nucleotide sequence: TGTGCCAGCAGCTTTACAACCGGGGAGCTGTTTTTT.

This clonotype was recorded a few times. The CDR3 DNA sequence: TGCGCCAGCAGCTTGGCTTCCGGGGATTCCTACGAGCAGTACTTC. Translated, it gives CASSLASGDSYEQYF. The chain has TRBV5-1 and TRBJ2-7; TRBD2 might be the D (5 bases). Germline-derived CDR1 and CDR2 are SGHRS and YFSETQ. This CDR3 has 15 residues. Trimming stripped 0 bases from V and 1 base from J, with 11 bases between. Full variable domain (outside the CDR3, taken from reference TRBV5-1 and TRBJ2-7): KAGVTQTPRYLIKTRGQQVTLSCSPISGHRSVSWYQQTPGQGLQFLFEYFSETQRNKGNFPGRFSGRQFSNSRSEMNVSTLELGDSALYLCASSLASGDSYEQYFGPGTRLTVT.